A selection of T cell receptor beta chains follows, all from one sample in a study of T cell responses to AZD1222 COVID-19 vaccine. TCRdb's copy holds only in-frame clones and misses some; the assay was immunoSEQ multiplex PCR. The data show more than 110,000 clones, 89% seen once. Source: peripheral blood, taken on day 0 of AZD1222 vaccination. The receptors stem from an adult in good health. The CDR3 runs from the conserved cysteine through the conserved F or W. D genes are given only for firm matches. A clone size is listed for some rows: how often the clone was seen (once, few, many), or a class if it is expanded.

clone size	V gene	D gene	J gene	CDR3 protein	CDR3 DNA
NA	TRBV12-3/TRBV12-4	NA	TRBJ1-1	CASGPGIGTEAFF	TGTGCCAGCGGCCCGGGGATTGGGACTGAAGCTTTCTTT
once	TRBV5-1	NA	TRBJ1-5	CASSFRVGGHFSNQPQHF	TGCGCCAGCAGCTTTAGGGTTGGGGGGCATTTTAGCAATCAGCCCCAGCATTTT
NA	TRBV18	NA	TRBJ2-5	CASSPARPQETQYF	TGTGCCAGCTCCCCTGCTAGGCCCCAAGAGACCCAGTACTTC
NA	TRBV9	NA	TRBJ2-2	CASSGPRFSTGELFF	TGTGCCAGCAGCGGCCCACGGTTTAGCACCGGGGAGCTGTTTTTT
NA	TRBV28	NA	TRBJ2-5	CASSFVRGEGEETQYF	TGTGCCAGCAGTTTCGTCAGGGGTGAGGGTGAAGAGACCCAGTACTTC
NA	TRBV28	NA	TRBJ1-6	CASSLNRLGTTISPLHF	TGTGCCAGCAGTTTAAACCGGCTCGGGACAACAATTTCACCCCTCCACTTT
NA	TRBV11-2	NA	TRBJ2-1	CASRATGRGYYNEQFF	TGTGCCAGCAGGGCCACGGGCAGGGGATATTACAATGAGCAGTTCTTC
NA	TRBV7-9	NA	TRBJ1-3	CASSSAVSSGNTIYF	TGTGCCAGCAGCTCCGCGGTCTCCTCTGGAAACACCATATATTTT
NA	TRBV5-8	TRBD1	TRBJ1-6	CASSATGGAGPLHF	TGTGCCAGCAGCGCGACAGGGGGCGCAGGACCCCTCCACTTT
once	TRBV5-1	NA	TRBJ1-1	CASSLEGFNTEAFF	TGCGCCAGCAGCTTGGAAGGGTTCAACACTGAAGCTTTCTTT
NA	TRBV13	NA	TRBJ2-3	CASSLRDTQYF	TGTGCCAGCAGCTTAAGGGATACGCAGTATTTT
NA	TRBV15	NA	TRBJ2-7	CATSRDRESYEQYF	TGTGCCACCAGCAGAGATCGAGAATCCTACGAGCAGTACTTC
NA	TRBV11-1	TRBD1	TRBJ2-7	CASSPRDRAGHEQYF	TGTGCCAGCAGCCCCCGGGACAGGGCAGGCCACGAGCAGTACTTC
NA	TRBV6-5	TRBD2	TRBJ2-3	CASRYSGRGDTQYF	TGTGCCAGCAGGTACAGCGGGAGGGGCGATACGCAGTATTTT
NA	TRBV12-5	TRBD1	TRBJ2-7	CASGLTPGTGYEQYF	TGTGCTAGTGGTTTGACTCCCGGGACAGGATACGAGCAGTACTTC
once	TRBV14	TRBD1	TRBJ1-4	CASSQDRYRGEKLFF	TGTGCCAGCAGCCAAGATAGGTACAGGGGTGAAAAACTGTTTTTT
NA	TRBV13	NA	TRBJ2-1	CASHGQGQLPNEQFF	TGTGCCAGCCACGGGCAGGGGCAACTCCCCAATGAGCAGTTCTTC
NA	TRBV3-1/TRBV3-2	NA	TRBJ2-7	CASSQRIRTFEPFDEQYF	TGTGCCAGCAGCCAGCGTATTAGGACGTTTGAACCTTTTGACGAGCAGTACTTC
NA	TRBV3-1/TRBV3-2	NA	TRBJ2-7	CASSETGGYEQYF	TGTGCCAGCAGCGAAACAGGTGGTTACGAGCAGTACTTC
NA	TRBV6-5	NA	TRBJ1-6	CASRRPGLNSPLHF	TGTGCCAGCAGGAGACCTGGGTTAAATTCACCCCTCCACTTT
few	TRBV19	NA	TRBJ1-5	CASSRQDSNQPQHF	TGTGCCAGTAGTAGACAGGATAGCAATCAGCCCCAGCATTTT
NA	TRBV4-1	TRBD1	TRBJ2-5	CASSQPRDRKETQYF	TGCGCCAGCAGCCAACCCCGGGACAGGAAAGAGACCCAGTACTTC
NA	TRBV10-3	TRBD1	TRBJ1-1	CAIRGTADTEAFF	TGTGCCATCAGGGGGACAGCGGACACTGAAGCTTTCTTT
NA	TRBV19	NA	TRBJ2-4	CASRDPTVGIQYF	TGTGCCAGTAGGGATCCCACAGTAGGTATTCAGTACTTC
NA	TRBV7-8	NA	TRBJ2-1	CASSSANRYNEQFF	TGTGCCAGCAGCTCGGCGAACCGCTACAATGAGCAGTTCTTC
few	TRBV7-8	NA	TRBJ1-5	CASSLVGMQSNQPQHF	TGTGCCAGCAGCTTAGTGGGGATGCAGAGCAATCAGCCCCAGCATTTT
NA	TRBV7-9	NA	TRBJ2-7	CASSLNGGLGSYEQYF	TGTGCCAGCAGCTTGAATGGGGGGCTAGGATCCTACGAGCAGTACTTC
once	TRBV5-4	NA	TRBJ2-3	CASSNTGAGTDTQYF	TGTGCCAGCAGCAATACGGGGGCAGGTACAGATACGCAGTATTTT
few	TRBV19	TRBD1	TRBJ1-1	CASTPRWGQGLNTEAFF	TGTGCCAGTACTCCTAGGTGGGGACAGGGGTTGAACACTGAAGCTTTCTTT
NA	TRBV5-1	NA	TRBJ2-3	CASSFSTGPYTDTQYF	TGCGCCAGCAGCTTCTCCACGGGACCATACACAGATACGCAGTATTTT
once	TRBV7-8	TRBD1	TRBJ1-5	CASSLAGTGGNQPQHF	TGTGCCAGCAGCTTAGCCGGGACAGGGGGAAATCAGCCCCAGCATTTT
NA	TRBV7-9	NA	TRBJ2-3	CASSLRGQRSTDTQYF	TGTGCCAGCAGCCTCCGGGGGCAACGTAGCACAGATACGCAGTATTTT
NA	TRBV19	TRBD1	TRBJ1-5	CASSIGDRTYSNQPQHF	TGTGCCAGTAGTATAGGGGACAGGACATATAGCAATCAGCCCCAGCATTTT
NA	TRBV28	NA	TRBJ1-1	CASSLGVYTEAFF	TGTGCCAGCAGTTTGGGTGTGTACACTGAAGCTTTCTTT
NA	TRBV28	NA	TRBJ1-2	CASSLSSPRAYGYTF	TGTGCCAGCAGTTTATCCTCTCCCAGGGCATATGGCTACACCTTC
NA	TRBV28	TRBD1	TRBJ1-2	CASSLGRQGVNYGYTF	TGTGCCAGCAGTTTGGGACGCCAGGGGGTTAACTATGGCTACACCTTC
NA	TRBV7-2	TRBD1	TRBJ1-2	CASSSKGANYGYTF	TGTGCCAGCAGCTCAAAGGGGGCCAACTATGGCTACACCTTC
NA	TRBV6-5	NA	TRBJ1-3	CASTPGLSSGNTIYF	TGTGCCAGCACCCCGGGCCTTAGCTCTGGAAACACCATATATTTT
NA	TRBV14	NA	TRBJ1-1	CASSQRTPNTEAFF	TGTGCCAGCAGCCAAAGAACACCGAACACTGAAGCTTTCTTT
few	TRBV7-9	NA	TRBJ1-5	CASSSSTGTQPQHF	TGTGCCAGCAGTTCATCCACGGGTACTCAGCCCCAGCATTTT
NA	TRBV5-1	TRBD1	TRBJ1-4	CASSLGDRDSEKLFF	TGCGCCAGCAGCTTGGGGGACAGGGACAGTGAAAAACTGTTTTTT
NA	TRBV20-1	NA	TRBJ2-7	CSGGLSYEQYF	TGCAGCGGGGGCCTCTCATACGAGCAGTACTTC
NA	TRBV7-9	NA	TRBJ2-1	CASSSVITPAGNNEQFF	TGTGCCAGCAGCTCGGTTATAACCCCGGCAGGGAACAATGAGCAGTTCTTC
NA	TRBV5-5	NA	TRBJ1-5	CASSLDQRDQPQHF	TGTGCCAGCAGCTTGGATCAGAGGGATCAGCCCCAGCATTTT
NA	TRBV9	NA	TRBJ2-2	CASSATGTTNTGELFF	TGTGCCAGCAGCGCTACCGGGACCACGAACACCGGGGAGCTGTTTTTT
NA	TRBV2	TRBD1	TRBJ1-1	CASRGQGWGTEAFF	TGTGCCAGCAGAGGACAGGGGTGGGGGACTGAAGCTTTCTTT
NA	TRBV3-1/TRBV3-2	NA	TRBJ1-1	CASSQAGGPTEAFF	TGTGCCAGCAGCCAAGCGGGAGGGCCCACTGAAGCTTTCTTT
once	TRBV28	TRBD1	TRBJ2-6	CASRTPRDRVRSGANVLTF	TGTGCCAGCAGGACCCCACGGGACAGGGTGAGGTCTGGGGCCAACGTCCTGACTTTC
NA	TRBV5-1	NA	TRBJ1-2	CASSAEPNYGYTF	TGCGCCAGCAGCGCAGAGCCTAACTATGGCTACACCTTC
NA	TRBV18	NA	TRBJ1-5	CASSPDNQPQHF	TGTGCCAGCTCACCCGACAATCAGCCCCAGCATTTT
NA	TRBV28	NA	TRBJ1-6	CASRHRGQGNSPLHF	TGTGCCAGCAGACACCGGGGGCAGGGTAATTCACCCCTCCACTTT
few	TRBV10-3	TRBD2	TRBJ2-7	CAIRFGTSGSYEQYF	TGTGCCATCAGGTTCGGGACTAGCGGCTCCTACGAGCAGTACTTC
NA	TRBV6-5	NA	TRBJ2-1	CASSDGGEQFF	TGTGCCAGCAGCGATGGGGGAGAGCAGTTCTTC